These 20 T cell receptor beta chains originate from one sample sequenced in a study of shared clonotypes between healthy human individuals (dated by TCRdb to the early 2020s). The method behind the library was the immunoSEQ multiplex PCR assay. As stored in TCRdb, this immuneACCESS dataset retains in-frame rearrangements with V and J assigned. A fraction of the clones does not appear; measured against another copy, unresolved V genes explain less than half of the discrepancy, and the remainder lacks a known reason. The sample profile shows around 88,000 clones; almost 70% of them were found once. The ten top clones hold roughly 52% of the sample. Sequencing was carried out using memory CD8+ T cells sorted from blood. In the paper's terms, the cell subset or site label means: CD45RO+ cells pooled with CCR7-negative TemRA cells. The receptors originated from a man aged 30-40 years in good health.

In its sample, this clone was seen once. The gene calls are TRBV11-1 and TRBJ1-1; no clear D gene. V was trimmed by 1 base and J by 4 bases, leaving 7 bases between them. The CDR3 runs to 13 residues. Germline-derived CDR1 and CDR2 are SGHAT and FQDESV (reference sequence). CDR3 bases: TGTGCCAGCAGCTTAGACCTACGCACTGAAGCTTTCTTT. Amino acids: CASSLDLRTEAFF. Combining the CDR3 with reference TRBV11-1 and TRBJ1-1 gives the whole variable domain EAEVAQSPRYKITEKSQAVAFWCDPISGHATLYWYRQILGQGPELLVQFQDESVVDDSQLPKDRFSAERLKGVDSTLKIQPAELGDSAMYLCASSLDLRTEAFFGQGTRLTVV.

CDR3: CASSGLESHNEQFF. The CDR3 DNA is TGTGCCAGCAGTGGCCTCGAGTCCCACAATGAGCAGTTCTTC. The V call is TRBV25-1, the J call TRBJ2-1; no definite D call. This CDR3 is built from 14 residues. Germline V CDR1 and CDR2: MGHDK, SYGVNS. The V end was cut by 4 bases, the J end by 5 bases, with 12 bases between.

This clone has only one observation. The chain couples TRBV29-1 to TRBJ2-2, with 9 bases fitting TRBD1. This CDR3 has 14 amino acids. The V segment lost 5 bases and the J segment 9 bases; nucleotides outside the gene matches: 10. CDR1 and CDR2 from the germline V gene are SQVTM and ANQGSEA. The CDR3 nucleotides read TGCAGCGTTCGACTACAGGGGGCGATGTGGGAGCTGTTTTTT. Translation gives CSVRLQGAMWELFF.

Notes on this clone: Different DNA sequences within this sample yield the same CDR3. The chain recombines TRBV7-9 with TRBJ1-2; 7 bases are shared with TRBD1. Per germline, CDR1 SEHNR and CDR2 FQNEAQ (reference sequence). This CDR3 spans 14 amino acids. J lost 0 bases, V lost 4 bases, and 2 bases had no gene match. The CDR3 loop is CASSSTGANYGYTF. DNA for the CDR3: TGTGCCAGCAGCTCTACAGGGGCTAACTATGGCTACACCTTC.

This clone was seen many times. This sequence joins TRBV10-3 and TRBJ1-3, with unresolved D. CDR3 length: 15 residues. Germline CDR1 reads ENHRY; CDR2 reads SYGVKD. The germline V and J ends were trimmed by 5 bases and 2 bases, with 13 bases remaining between them. DNA of the CDR3: TGTGCCATCAGTCCAGACATGGCCCCTGGAAACACCATATATTTT. This encodes CAISPDMAPGNTIYF.

The chain carries TRBV28 and TRBJ2-3; 9 bases are a match to TRBD2. The CDR3 is 18 residues long. Trimming removed 6 bases from V and 2 bases from J; junction bases left unmatched: 15. Germline assignment: CDR1 MDHEN and CDR2 SYDVKM. The CDR3 nucleotides read TGTGCCAGCAGCCTGGGCAGGCGGGAGGGAACGTACACAGATACGCAGTATTTT. Translating it yields CASSLGRREGTYTDTQYF.

This clone was counted only a few times. The rearrangement joins TRBV6-1 to TRBJ1-1; D is undetermined. Trimming shortened V by 2 bases and J by 0 bases, and 13 bases separated the two germline ends. This CDR3 region has 16 residues. Germline loops: CDR1 MNHNS, CDR2 SASEGT. CDR3 DNA: TGTGCCAGCAGTGAACAAGTGACGGTTATGAACACTGAAGCTTTCTTT. Protein sequence: CASSEQVTVMNTEAFF.

V usage is TRBV5-1 and J usage is TRBJ2-1, with TRBD1 identical over 8 bases. Germline V CDR1 and CDR2: SGHRS, YFSETQ. V dropped 0 bases and J dropped 4; count of bases not matched to a gene: 15. This CDR3 is built from 19 residues. The CDR3 sequence: CASSLEPQGALQLYNEQFF. CDR3 sequence (DNA): TGCGCCAGCAGCTTGGAACCTCAGGGGGCTCTGCAGTTATACAATGAGCAGTTCTTC.

The CDR3 DNA reads as TGTGCCAGCAGTCTCGGAGGGTTCACTGAAGCTTTCTTT. Its translation is CASSLGGFTEAFF. The chain uses TRBV6-5 and TRBJ1-1; D unresolved. This CDR3 is 13 amino acids long. Trimming stripped 5 bases from V and 4 bases from J, with 11 bases between. Per the germline V gene, CDR1 is MNHEY and CDR2 is SVGAGI.

The V gene is TRBV19, the J gene TRBJ2-3, with a possible D match to TRBD1 (5 bases). The germline V and J ends were trimmed by 3 bases and 5 bases, with 12 bases remaining between them. CDR1 and CDR2 (germline): LNHDA, SQIVND (reference sequence). This CDR3 has 14 residues. The CDR3 region is CASSITRARDTQYF. DNA of the CDR3: TGTGCCAGTAGTATCACCAGGGCACGAGATACGCAGTATTTT.

The J gene is TRBJ2-1, the V gene TRBV6-5; D could derive from TRBD1 or TRBD2 (5 bases each). Trimming removed 7 bases from V and 8 bases from J, with 15 bases in between. Looked up from germline, CDR1 is MNHEY and CDR2 is SVGAGI. The CDR3 covers 13 residues. Here the CDR3 reads CASMIQAGYEQFF. CDR3 coding DNA: TGTGCCAGCATGATACAGGCGGGTTATGAGCAGTTCTTC.

The genes are TRBV15 and TRBJ2-6, with no clear D. In germline, CDR1 is LNHNV, CDR2 YYDKDF (reference sequence). This CDR3 spans 16 amino acids. V lost 2 bases to trimming and J lost 2 bases, with 10 bases between them. Here the CDR3 DNA reads TGTGCCACCAGCAGAACTCCTCTGACTGGGGCCAACGTCCTGACTTTC. It codes for CATSRTPLTGANVLTF.

The genes are TRBV7-7 and TRBJ2-2, with a weak D call TRBD1 (5 bases). CDR1 and CDR2 from the germline V gene are SSHAT and FNYEAQ (reference sequence). CDR3 size: 13 residues. Trimming removed 2 bases from V and 5 bases from J, with 6 bases in between. The CDR3 spells CASSLRQTGELFF. CDR3 in DNA: TGTGCCAGCAGCTTACGACAGACCGGGGAGCTGTTTTTT.

This clone appeared a few times. The J gene is TRBJ1-1, the V gene TRBV5-1; 7 bases align to TRBD1. The CDR3 totals 16 residues. V shed 4 bases, J shed 5 bases, and the junction held 14 bases outside the gene matches. Germline CDR1 SGHRS, CDR2 YFSETQ. The CDR3: CASSTTTTGVYTEAFF. As DNA, the CDR3 is TGCGCCAGCAGCACTACAACCACAGGGGTGTATACTGAAGCTTTCTTT.

The chain combines TRBV5-4 with TRBJ1-2, with D unclear. Germline assignment: CDR1 SGHNT and CDR2 YYREEE (reference sequence). CDR3 length equals 15 residues. V shed 0 bases and J shed 2 bases, with 11 bases lying between them. DNA of the CDR3: TGTGCCAGCAGCTTGGCGATGCAGGCGAACTATGGCTACACCTTC. This sequence encodes CASSLAMQANYGYTF.

The chain recombines TRBV19 with TRBJ2-7; 7 positions match TRBD2. This CDR3 has 15 residues. The germline V gene has CDR1 LNHDA and CDR2 SQIVND (reference sequence). The ends lost 3 bases at V and 3 bases at J; junction bases unmatched: 8. The CDR3, as DNA: TGTGCCAGTAGTATCCCCGCTCCGGGGGGCTACGAGCAGTACTTC. This sequence encodes CASSIPAPGGYEQYF.

In this sample, this clone turned up a few times. V usage is TRBV19 and J usage is TRBJ1-1, with unresolved D. Deletions cut 8 bases from V and 1 base from J, with 11 bases between. The CDR3 contains 13 residues. Germline CDR1 and CDR2: LNHDA and SQIVND (reference sequence). The DNA of the CDR3 is TGTGCCAGTCGATATTGGGGGAACACTGAAGCTTTCTTT. Its protein is CASRYWGNTEAFF.

This clone occurred once. The chain recombines TRBV5-6 with TRBJ1-4, with 7 bases identical to TRBD1. With V trimmed by 3 bases and J by 5 bases, 10 bases remained unmatched. The CDR3 runs 16 residues. Germline CDR1 and CDR2: SGHDT and YYEEEE. CDR3 protein: CASSSLPGQMNEKLFF. CDR3 in DNA: TGTGCCAGCAGCTCCTTACCGGGACAGATGAATGAAAAACTGTTTTTT.

This clone was seen only a few times. The chain has TRBV28 and TRBJ1-2; 9 bases match TRBD1. The V segment lost 5 bases and the J segment 3 bases; nucleotides outside the gene matches: 7. Germline CDR1 reads MDHEN; CDR2 reads SYDVKM. The CDR3 is 15 residues long. CDR3 in amino acids: CASSDYRGQDYGYTF. The DNA for the CDR3 is TGTGCCAGCAGTGATTACAGGGGGCAGGACTATGGCTACACCTTC.

This clone was recorded a few times. The genes are TRBV2 and TRBJ1-1; TRBD1 matches 8 bases. Looked up from germline, CDR1 is SNHLY and CDR2 is FYNNEI. The V segment lost 6 bases and the J segment 7 bases; nucleotides outside the gene matches: 7. The CDR3 spans 13 residues. CDR3 coding DNA: TGTGCCAGCAGCCGCAGGGGGCAAGGTGAAGCTTTCTTT. Translated, it gives CASSRRGQGEAFF.